The clone carrying this TCR beta chain came up many times. Researchers took RNA transcripts and amplified TCR beta CDR3 regions from them. RT-PCR in the first round used HTBI primers; a second-round multiplex PCR followed. TCRdb independently ran MiXCR on the multiplex PCR reads; one entry per CDR3 protein. This table has fewer than 600,000 distinct CDR3 sequences, 13% to 15% appearing once. Physicians reached a diagnosis by relying on clinical symptoms, serum thyroxine, TRAb, thyroid ultrasound and orbital computed tomography. The PBMCs were taken from more than 8 ml of fresh peripheral blood. This specimen comes from a study of Graves' ophthalmopathy and Graves' hyperthyroidism. Sequencing input: blood. The TCR originated in a woman younger than 45 with Graves' ophthalmopathy.

The CDR3 reads CASSTQTGSGSPLHF. CDR3 in DNA: TGTGCCAGCAGCACGCAGACAGGGTCCGGTTCACCCCTCCACTTT. This chain uses TRBV9 with TRBJ1-6, with 7 bases fitting TRBD1. This CDR3 comprises 15 residues. Germline CDR1 is SGDLS and CDR2 is YYNGEE. The V and J ends lost 4 bases and 9 bases, in that order; junction bases with no gene match: 10. The variable domain in full, completed from reference TRBV9 and TRBJ1-6, reads DSGVTQTPKHLITATGQRVTLRCSPRSGDLSVYWYQQSLDQGLQFLIQYYNGEERAKGNILERFSAQQFPDLHSELNLSSLELGDSALYFCASSTQTGSGSPLHFGNGTRLTVT.